One sample yielded the 17 T cell receptor beta chains listed below, sequenced in a study of T-cell memory formation after mild COVID-19. TCRdb passed the 5' RACE reads through MiXCR, listing each CDR3 protein once. The table lists hundreds of thousands of distinct CDR3 sequences, roughly 25% of them singletons, with under 15% in the top ten. The sequencing input was PBMCs or a T cell subset sorted from them (not recorded which). The receptors shown here come from an adult woman who had mild COVID-19 (a few samples of this study predate the infection). Cell type and time point are not known.

CDR3 amino acids: CASSLSQGFYEQYF. In DNA form, the CDR3 reads TGTGCCAGCAGTTTGTCACAGGGTTTCTACGAGCAGTACTTC. The V call is TRBV12-3 or TRBV12-4, the J call TRBJ2-7, with D possibly TRBD1 on 6 matching bases. CDR3 size: 14 residues. Trimming removed 3 bases from V and 3 bases from J, with 12 bases in between.

This chain links TRBV5-1 with TRBJ1-1; no clear D gene. CDR3 length: 14 amino acids. CDR1 is SGHRS and CDR2 is YFSETQ in the germline V gene. Between the trimmed V and J ends, which lost 2 bases and 5 bases, there was a span of 13 bases. The CDR3 region is CASSFDTAATEAFF. The CDR3 region has the DNA TGCGCCAGCAGCTTCGACACGGCGGCGACTGAAGCTTTCTTT.

The table lists this clonotype with a few counts. This chain connects TRBV2 to TRBJ2-7; D gene unclear. With 7 bases removed from V and 2 bases from J, the gap between germline ends came to 15 bases. CDR1 SNHLY and CDR2 FYNNEI come from the germline V gene. The CDR3 is 14 amino acids. CDR3 sequence: CASTQGAGPYEQYF. The CDR3 nucleotides are TGTGCCAGCACCCAAGGAGCAGGACCCTACGAGCAGTACTTC.

This clonotype was seen a handful of times. The gene calls are TRBV9 and TRBJ2-5; D is perhaps TRBD1 (6 bases). Germline loops: CDR1 SGDLS, CDR2 YYNGEE. V lost 4 bases and J 5 bases, leaving 15 bases between the germline ends. The CDR3 runs 14 residues. CDR3 DNA sequence: TGTGCCAGCAGCAAAACAGGGAATCGGGAGACCCAGTACTTC. Translated, it gives CASSKTGNRETQYF.

This rearrangement joins TRBV5-4 to TRBJ2-7; weak D call: TRBD2 (6 bases). CDR3 size: 15 residues. CDR1 and CDR2 (germline): SGHNT, YYREEE (reference sequence). The V end was cut by 1 base, the J end by 5 bases, with 16 bases between. CDR3 sequence: CASSLLFGSNDEQYF. CDR3 coding DNA: TGTGCCAGCAGCTTGTTGTTCGGGAGCAACGACGAGCAGTACTTC.

In its sample, this clonotype was seen many times. The V call is TRBV19, the J call TRBJ2-7; 9 nucleotides agree with TRBD2. V shed 3 bases, J shed 4 bases, and the junction held 7 bases outside the gene matches. The length of the CDR3 is 15 residues. Germline lookup yields CDR1 LNHDA and CDR2 SQIVND (reference sequence). The CDR3 region is CASSIRGGRVYEQYF. In nucleotides, the CDR3 is TGTGCCAGTAGTATCCGTGGCGGGAGGGTTTACGAGCAGTACTTC.

The rearrangement joins TRBV4-1 to TRBJ2-4, with a possible D match to TRBD2 (5 bases). There are 16 residues in the CDR3. CDR1 is MGHRA and CDR2 is YSYEKL in the germline V gene. V lost 2 bases to trimming and J lost 0 bases, with 11 bases between them. CDR3 nucleotide sequence: TGCGCCAGCAGCCAACCCGGGGTTATAGCCAAAAACATTCAGTACTTC. It specifies CASSQPGVIAKNIQYF.

This rearrangement joins TRBV10-3 to TRBJ2-3; TRBD2 is a possible D gene (6 bases). The CDR3 covers 14 residues. Germline assignment: CDR1 ENHRY and CDR2 SYGVKD. Trimming left V 4 bases short and J 1 base short, with 9 bases between. CDR3 coding DNA: TGTGCCATCAGTGTTAGCGGAGGCACAGATACGCAGTATTTT. Translating gives CAISVSGGTDTQYF.

This clonotype was picked up one time. The V gene is TRBV30, the J gene TRBJ2-1, with 10 bases that match TRBD2. This CDR3 spans 15 amino acids. V was clipped by 3 bases and J by 3 bases; unmatched bases: 5. CDR1 and CDR2 (germline): GTSNPN, SVGIG (reference sequence). CDR3 nucleotide sequence: TGTGCCTGGAGCTGGACTAGCGGACTCTACAATGAGCAGTTCTTC. This encodes CAWSWTSGLYNEQFF.

Here the CDR3 DNA reads TGTGCCAGCAGTTATGGGCCGCGGGGGCTCGACTACGAGCAGTACTTC. It is translated as CASSYGPRGLDYEQYF. The chain couples TRBV6-5 to TRBJ2-7; TRBD2 is a possible D gene (7 bases). V lost 3 bases, J lost 3 bases, and 18 bases lay in between. The V gene's germline CDR1 is MNHEY and CDR2 SVGAGI. This CDR3 is built from 16 residues.

The chain couples TRBV20-1 to TRBJ2-1; maybe TRBD2 (7 bases). Germline V gives CDR1 DFQATT, CDR2 SNEGSKA (reference sequence). Between the trimmed V and J ends, which lost 1 base and 8 bases, there was a span of 12 bases. This CDR3 spans 13 amino acids. The CDR3 nucleotides read TGCAGTGCTAGAGGTGGGGGGGCTTATGAGCAGTTCTTC. It codes for CSARGGGAYEQFF.

This clonotype was counted a few times. The chain recombines TRBV5-1 with TRBJ1-5; D remains unclear. The V gene's germline CDR1 is SGHRS and CDR2 YFSETQ. Trimming pared 4 bases from V and 4 bases from J, leaving 15 bases between. CDR3 length: 15 residues. CDR3 amino acids: CASSIRRRLNQPQHF. The CDR3 DNA reads TGCGCCAGCAGCATCCGCCGTCGACTTAATCAGCCCCAGCATTTT.

The chain uses TRBV20-1 and TRBJ2-3; TRBD2 matches 14 bases. J gave up 2 bases and V 6 bases, and 13 bases lay outside the gene matches. Germline V gene data show CDR1 as DFQATT and CDR2 as SNEGSKA (reference sequence). This CDR3 contains 18 residues. The CDR3 coding sequence is TGCAGTGCCACGGGACTAGCGGGAGAGATAGGATTCACAGATACGCAGTATTTT. This gives the protein CSATGLAGEIGFTDTQYF.

This clonotype was recorded at least ten times. The chain carries TRBV7-2 and TRBJ1-1; D may be TRBD1 (5 bases). The length of the CDR3 is 16 residues. The germline CDR1 and CDR2 sequences are SGHTA and FQGNSA. Trimming left V 4 bases short and J 0 bases short, with 15 bases between. DNA for the CDR3: TGTGCCAGCAGCTCTGGGGTGGGACTCCTGAACACTGAAGCTTTCTTT. It codes for CASSSGVGLLNTEAFF.

In this sample, this clonotype turned up a few times. This chain uses TRBV9 with TRBJ2-5; 7 nucleotides align to TRBD1. This CDR3 spans 16 amino acids. V shed 1 base and J 4 bases; nucleotides not matched to a gene: 10. The germline CDR1 and CDR2 sequences are SGDLS and YYNGEE. CDR3 DNA sequence: TGTGCCAGCAGCGTATTGGGCGGTTCAGGGGGAGAGACCCAGTACTTC. It is translated as CASSVLGGSGGETQYF. The full variable domain, completed using reference TRBV9 and TRBJ2-5, is DSGVTQTPKHLITATGQRVTLRCSPRSGDLSVYWYQQSLDQGLQFLIQYYNGEERAKGNILERFSAQQFPDLHSELNLSSLELGDSALYFCASSVLGGSGGETQYFGPGTRLLVL.

J is TRBJ2-7 and V is TRBV5-1; TRBD2 agrees at 8 bases. Germline CDR1 is SGHRS and CDR2 is YFSETQ. V dropped 0 bases and J dropped 3; count of bases not matched to a gene: 5. CDR3 length: 15 amino acids. The CDR3 DNA is TGCGCCAGCAGCTTGGAATACAGCGGGAGCTACGAGCAGTACTTC. It yields the protein CASSLEYSGSYEQYF.

This clonotype was recorded a few times. The V gene is TRBV7-9, the J gene TRBJ2-2, with D perhaps being TRBD1 or TRBD2 (6 bases each). This CDR3 comprises 13 residues. V was shortened by 10 bases and J by 6 bases, with 15 bases between the two germline ends. Germline CDR1 and CDR2: SEHNR and FQNEAQ (reference sequence). CDR3: CATEGGFAGELFF. The CDR3 DNA follows: TGTGCCACCGAGGGGGGCTTCGCCGGGGAGCTGTTTTTT.